The sequence of this TCR beta chain was determined in a study of cytomegalovirus exposure and HLA in healthy donors. Germline V lookup: CDR1 SGHNT, CDR2 YENEEA. The CDR3 has 14 residues. The ends lost 5 bases at V and 6 bases at J; junction bases unmatched: 8. The PCR had 60 Vbeta and 13 Jbeta primers. The repertoire was sequenced with immunoSEQ multiplex PCR; TCRdb's copy has only in-frame clones and lacks some. Here the sample spans 120,000 or so clones, 60% to 80% being singletons. The chain links TRBV11-3 to TRBJ2-3; 7 bases map to TRBD1. The sequence was obtained from a man in his forties or fifties in good health and CMV-seropositive. The sequenced sample consisted of PBMCs. This CDR3 reads CASSLGQAPDTQYF. In DNA form, the CDR3 reads TGTGCCAGCAGCCTAGGACAGGCCCCCGATACGCAGTATTTT.